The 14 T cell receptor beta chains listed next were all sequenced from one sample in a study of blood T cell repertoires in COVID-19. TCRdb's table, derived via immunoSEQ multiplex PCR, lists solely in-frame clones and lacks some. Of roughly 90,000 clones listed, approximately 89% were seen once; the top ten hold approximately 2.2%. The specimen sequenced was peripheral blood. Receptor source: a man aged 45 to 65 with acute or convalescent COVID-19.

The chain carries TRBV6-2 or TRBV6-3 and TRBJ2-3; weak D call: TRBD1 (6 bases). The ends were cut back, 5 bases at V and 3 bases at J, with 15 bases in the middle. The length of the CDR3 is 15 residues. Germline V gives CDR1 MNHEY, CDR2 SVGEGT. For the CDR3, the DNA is TGTGCCAGCAGTCCAAATATGGGGGCTACAGATACGCAGTATTTT. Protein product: CASSPNMGATDTQYF.

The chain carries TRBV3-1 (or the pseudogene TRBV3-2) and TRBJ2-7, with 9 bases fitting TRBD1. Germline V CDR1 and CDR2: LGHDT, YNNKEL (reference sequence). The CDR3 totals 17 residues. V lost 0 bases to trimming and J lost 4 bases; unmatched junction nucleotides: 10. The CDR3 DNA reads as TGTGCCAGCAGCCAAGATAATTCCCGGACAGGGGTATACGAGCAGTACTTC. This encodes CASSQDNSRTGVYEQYF.

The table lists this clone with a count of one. CDR3 nucleotides: TGTGCCAGCAGCTTAGGGACTAGCGTAAACCAAGAGACCCAGTACTTC. It encodes CASSLGTSVNQETQYF. The V gene is TRBV3-1 (or the pseudogene TRBV3-2), the J gene TRBJ2-5; the match to TRBD2 covers 10 bases. Germline V lookup: CDR1 LGHDT, CDR2 YNNKEL (reference sequence). The ends lost 5 bases at V and 0 bases at J; junction bases unmatched: 6. The CDR3 spans 16 residues.

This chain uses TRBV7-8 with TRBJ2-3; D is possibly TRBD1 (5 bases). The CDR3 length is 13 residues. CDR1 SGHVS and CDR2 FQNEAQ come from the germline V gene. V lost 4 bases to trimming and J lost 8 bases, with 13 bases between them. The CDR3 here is CASSSMGLVTQYF. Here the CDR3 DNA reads TGTGCCAGCAGCTCTATGGGGCTCGTTACGCAGTATTTT.

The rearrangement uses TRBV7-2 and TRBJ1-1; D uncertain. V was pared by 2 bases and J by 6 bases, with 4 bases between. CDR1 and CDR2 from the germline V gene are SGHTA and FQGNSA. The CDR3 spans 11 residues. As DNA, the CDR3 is TGTGCCAGCAGCTTAACTGCTGAAGCTTTCTTT. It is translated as CASSLTAEAFF.

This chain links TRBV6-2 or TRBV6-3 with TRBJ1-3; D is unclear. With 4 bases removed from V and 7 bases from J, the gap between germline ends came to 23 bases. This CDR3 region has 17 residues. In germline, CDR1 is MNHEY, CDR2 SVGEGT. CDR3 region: CASSSTLLREPWNTIYF. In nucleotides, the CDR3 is TGTGCCAGCAGTTCCACCCTCCTCCGAGAGCCTTGGAACACCATATATTTT.

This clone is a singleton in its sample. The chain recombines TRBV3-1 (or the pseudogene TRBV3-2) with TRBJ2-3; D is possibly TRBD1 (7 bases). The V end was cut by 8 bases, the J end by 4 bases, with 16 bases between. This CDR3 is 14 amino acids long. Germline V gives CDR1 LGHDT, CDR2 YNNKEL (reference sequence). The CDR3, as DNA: TGTGCCAGCCAGACTAGAGGGGGCTCAGATACGCAGTATTTT. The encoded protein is CASQTRGGSDTQYF.

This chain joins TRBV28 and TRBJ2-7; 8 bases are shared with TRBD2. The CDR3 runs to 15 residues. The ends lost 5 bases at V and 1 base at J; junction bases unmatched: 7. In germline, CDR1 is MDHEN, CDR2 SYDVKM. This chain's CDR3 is CASSPRGTRSYEQYF. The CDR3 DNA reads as TGTGCCAGCAGTCCAAGAGGGACTAGGTCCTACGAGCAGTACTTC.

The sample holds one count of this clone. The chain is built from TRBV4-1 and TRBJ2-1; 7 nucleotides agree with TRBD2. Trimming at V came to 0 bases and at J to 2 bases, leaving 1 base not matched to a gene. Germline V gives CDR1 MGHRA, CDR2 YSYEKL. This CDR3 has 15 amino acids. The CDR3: CASSQELAAYNEQFF. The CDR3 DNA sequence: TGCGCCAGCAGCCAAGAGCTAGCGGCCTACAATGAGCAGTTCTTC.

The DNA of the CDR3 is TGTGCCAGTAGGGAAGTGTTTCGGGGTAGAACCTTCAATGAGCAGTTCTTC. This codes for CASREVFRGRTFNEQFF. The V gene is TRBV19, the J gene TRBJ2-1, with D perhaps TRBD2 (5 bases). The length of the CDR3 is 17 residues. Germline values: CDR1 LNHDA, CDR2 SQIVND (reference sequence). V shed 6 bases and J shed 6 bases, with 24 bases lying between them.

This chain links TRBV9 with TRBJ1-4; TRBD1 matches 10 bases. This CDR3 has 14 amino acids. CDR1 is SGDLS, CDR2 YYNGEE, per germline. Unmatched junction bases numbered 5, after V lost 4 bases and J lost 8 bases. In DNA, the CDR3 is TGTGCCAGCAGCACCGGGACAGGGGAAGAAAAACTGTTTTTT. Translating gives CASSTGTGEEKLFF.

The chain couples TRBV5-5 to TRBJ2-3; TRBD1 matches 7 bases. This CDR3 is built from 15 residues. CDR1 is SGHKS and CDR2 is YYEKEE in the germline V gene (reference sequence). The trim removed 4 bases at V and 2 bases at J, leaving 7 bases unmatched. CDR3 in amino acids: CASSQGRGTTDTQYF. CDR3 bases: TGTGCCAGCAGCCAAGGCAGGGGGACCACAGATACGCAGTATTTT.

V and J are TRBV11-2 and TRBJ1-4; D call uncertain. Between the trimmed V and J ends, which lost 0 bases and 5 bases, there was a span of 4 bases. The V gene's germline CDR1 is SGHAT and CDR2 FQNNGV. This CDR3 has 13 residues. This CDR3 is CASSLDRNEKLFF. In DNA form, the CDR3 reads TGTGCCAGCAGCTTAGACAGGAATGAAAAACTGTTTTTT.

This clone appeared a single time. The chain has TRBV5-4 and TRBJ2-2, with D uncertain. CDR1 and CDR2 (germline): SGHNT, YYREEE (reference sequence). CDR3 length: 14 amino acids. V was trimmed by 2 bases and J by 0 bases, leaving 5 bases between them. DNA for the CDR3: TGTGCCAGCAGCTTACAGACGAACACCGGGGAGCTGTTTTTT. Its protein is CASSLQTNTGELFF. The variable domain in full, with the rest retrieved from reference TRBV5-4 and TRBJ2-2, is ETGVTQSPTHLIKTRGQQVTLRCSSQSGHNTVSWYQQALGQGPQFIFQYYREEENGRGNFPPRFSGLQFPNYSSELNVNALELDDSALYLCASSLQTNTGELFFGEGSRLTVL.